These 32 T cell receptor beta chains were all obtained from the same sample, sequenced in a study of cytomegalovirus exposure and HLA in healthy donors. PCR primers comprised 60 Vbeta and 13 Jbeta primers. Using immunoSEQ multiplex PCR, the repertoire was profiled, and TCRdb retains in-frame clones only, with some absent. The table includes about 190,000 clones, 85% detected once. Sequencing input: PBMCs. The receptors come from a boy younger than 10 in good health and CMV-seronegative.

This clone appeared a few times. The same CDR3 is also encoded by other DNA sequences in this sample. This chain uses TRBV7-9 with TRBJ2-3, with TRBD2 as a possible D gene (5 bases). CDR1 and CDR2 (germline): SEHNR, FQNEAQ (reference sequence). The V gene lost 5 bases and the J gene lost 0 bases, with 12 bases spanning the gap. The CDR3 contains 15 residues. The CDR3 nucleotides read TGTGCCAGCAGCCCTCCGGGAATTAGCACAGATACGCAGTATTTT. This translates into CASSPPGISTDTQYF.

The rearrangement uses TRBV6-1 and TRBJ2-2; 7 bases match TRBD1. The CDR3 consists of 16 residues. Germline assignment: CDR1 MNHNS and CDR2 SASEGT. The ends lost 4 bases at V and 0 bases at J; junction bases unmatched: 5. The CDR3 protein is CASSAYRGSNTGELFF. CDR3 DNA: TGTGCCAGCAGTGCCTACAGGGGTTCGAACACCGGGGAGCTGTTTTTT.

The chain joins TRBV27 to TRBJ1-1; D not resolved. Germline V gene data show CDR1 as MNHEY and CDR2 as SMNVEV (reference sequence). The germline V and J ends were trimmed by 5 bases and 0 bases, with 13 bases remaining between them. This CDR3 comprises 15 residues. The CDR3 DNA sequence: TGTGCCAGCAGTCAAAAGAGACTCATGAACACTGAAGCTTTCTTT. Translating gives CASSQKRLMNTEAFF.

The rearrangement uses TRBV9 and TRBJ2-1; 8 bases map to TRBD1. The CDR3 spans 15 residues. V was pared by 4 bases and J by 6 bases, with 9 bases of the junction left unmatched. From germline, CDR1 is SGDLS and CDR2 YYNGEE. CDR3 bases: TGTGCCAGCAGCAATCGGACAGGGCCCATCAATGAGCAGTTCTTC. Its translation is CASSNRTGPINEQFF.

This chain uses TRBV30 with TRBJ2-3, with 7 bases fitting TRBD1. The junction had 5 bases not matched to a gene; V was cut back by 0 bases and J by 5 bases. From germline, CDR1 is GTSNPN and CDR2 SVGIG (reference sequence). The CDR3 runs 14 residues. The CDR3 nucleotides read TGTGCCTGGAGTGTAGTAGGGGGCCAAGATACGCAGTATTTT. It codes for CAWSVVGGQDTQYF. Variable domain in full (rest from reference TRBV30 and TRBJ2-3): SQTIHQWPATLVQPVGSPLSLECTVEGTSNPNLYWYRQAAGRGLQLLFYSVGIGQISSEVPQNLSASRPQDRQFILSSKKLLLSDSGFYLCAWSVVGGQDTQYFGPGTRLTVL.

The chain links TRBV7-9 to TRBJ2-7; 7 bases map to TRBD2. Germline trimming cut 0 bases from V and 6 bases from J; bases unmatched to any gene: 5. The germline V gene encodes CDR1 SEHNR and CDR2 FQNEAQ (reference sequence). This CDR3 has 14 amino acids. DNA for the CDR3: TGTGCCAGCAGCTTAGCGGGAGGGAGCGGCGAGCAGTACTTC. Amino acid sequence: CASSLAGGSGEQYF.

This chain uses TRBV28 with TRBJ2-7; 9 nucleotides line up with TRBD2. This CDR3 contains 18 residues. V gave up 0 bases and J gave up 7 bases; unmatched junction bases: 16. CDR1 is MDHEN and CDR2 is SYDVKM in the germline V gene. This CDR3 reads CASSLWASGTLSGGEQYF. CDR3 in DNA: TGTGCCAGCAGTTTATGGGCTAGCGGGACTCTCTCGGGGGGGGAGCAGTACTTC.

This clone was picked up a small number of times. Here the CDR3 DNA reads TGTGCCAGCAGCGCTAGCCCCGGGACTAGCTCCTACAATGAGCAGTTCTTC. This translates into CASSASPGTSSYNEQFF. The chain is built from TRBV11-1 and TRBJ2-1; 8 bases are a match to TRBD2. CDR1 and CDR2 (germline): SGHAT, FQDESV (reference sequence). This CDR3 is 17 amino acids long. Trimming took 5 bases from V and 0 from J; bases not matched to a gene: 9.

The chain combines TRBV5-6 with TRBJ2-1, with 14 bases fitting TRBD2. Germline loops: CDR1 SGHDT, CDR2 YYEEEE. V was clipped by 5 bases and J by 15 bases; unmatched bases: 19. The CDR3 is made up of 17 amino acids. CDR3 sequence: CASRRTGTSGRVVAGFF. The CDR3 DNA reads as TGTGCCAGCAGGCGGACCGGGACTAGCGGGAGAGTAGTAGCGGGGTTCTTC.

This clone was picked up one time. The chain employs TRBV29-1 and TRBJ2-4; 9 nucleotides agree with TRBD1. CDR3 size: 15 residues. Germline loops: CDR1 SQVTM, CDR2 ANQGSEA. The V gene end was trimmed by 1 base and the J gene end by 2 bases; junction bases not matched to a gene: 3. CDR3 nucleotides: TGCAGCGTTGAAGGGGACAGGGCATCCAAAAACATTCAGTACTTC. Its protein product is CSVEGDRASKNIQYF. The full variable domain, its missing parts supplied by reference TRBV29-1 and TRBJ2-4, is SAVISQKPSRDICQRGTSLTIQCQVDSQVTMMFWYRQQPGQSLTLIATANQGSEATYESGFVIDKFPISRPNLTFSTLTVSNMSPEDSSIYLCSVEGDRASKNIQYFGAGTRLSVL.

The J gene is TRBJ1-1, the V gene TRBV20-1, with a possible D match to TRBD1 (5 bases). CDR1 is DFQATT, CDR2 SNEGSKA, per germline (reference sequence). V lost 8 bases, J lost 7 bases, and 14 bases lay in between. The CDR3 consists of 11 residues. The CDR3 spells CSSRGSGEAFF. CDR3 DNA sequence: TGCAGTTCGAGGGGTAGCGGTGAAGCTTTCTTT.

This chain links TRBV28 with TRBJ2-7, with 13 nucleotides matching TRBD2. V gave up 4 bases and J gave up 6 bases; unmatched junction bases: 6. This CDR3 is built from 15 residues. Germline V lookup: CDR1 MDHEN, CDR2 SYDVKM. This CDR3 reads CASSSGGLAGAEQYV. The CDR3 nucleotides are TGTGCCAGCAGTTCCGGAGGACTAGCGGGGGCCGAGCAGTACGTC.

This clone was picked up one time. The rearrangement joins TRBV19 to TRBJ2-2, with 7 bases identical to TRBD1. This CDR3 comprises 16 residues. V shed 5 bases, J shed 3 bases, and the junction held 9 bases outside the gene matches. The V gene's germline CDR1 is LNHDA and CDR2 SQIVND (reference sequence). CDR3 coding DNA: TGTGCCAGTAGTCTGATGACAGGGCCCGACACCGGGGAGCTGTTTTTT. Protein product: CASSLMTGPDTGELFF.

This chain uses TRBV9 with TRBJ1-2, with D hard to call. Trimming shortened V by 3 bases and J by 3 bases, and 15 bases separated the two germline ends. Germline CDR1 and CDR2: SGDLS and YYNGEE. The CDR3 extends over 15 amino acids. The CDR3 here is CASSGDGRADYGYTF. CDR3 nucleotide sequence: TGTGCCAGCAGCGGAGACGGGAGGGCCGACTATGGCTACACCTTC. The entire variable domain, with the rest obtained from reference TRBV9 and TRBJ1-2, is as follows: DSGVTQTPKHLITATGQRVTLRCSPRSGDLSVYWYQQSLDQGLQFLIQYYNGEERAKGNILERFSAQQFPDLHSELNLSSLELGDSALYFCASSGDGRADYGYTFGSGTRLTVV.

J is TRBJ2-1 and V is TRBV19; 8 bases map to TRBD2. V gave up 5 bases and J gave up 4 bases; unmatched junction bases: 7. Germline values: CDR1 LNHDA, CDR2 SQIVND (reference sequence). The CDR3 extends over 15 amino acids. CDR3 nucleotides: TGTGCCAGTAGTCCGGGACTAGGACCTTACAATGAGCAGTTCTTC. This sequence encodes CASSPGLGPYNEQFF.

The chain joins TRBV6-1 to TRBJ1-3, with 9 bases lining up with TRBD1. The V and J ends lost 1 base and 1 base, in that order; junction bases with no gene match: 5. The CDR3 contains 17 residues. Per germline, CDR1 MNHNS and CDR2 SASEGT. The CDR3 sequence is CASSEGGTGKSGNTIYF. For the CDR3, the DNA is TGTGCCAGCAGTGAAGGCGGGACAGGGAAATCTGGAAACACCATATATTTT.

This chain joins TRBV2 and TRBJ1-6; the D gene is possibly TRBD1 (5 bases). Germline CDR1 SNHLY, CDR2 FYNNEI. This CDR3 spans 14 amino acids. V was shortened by 6 bases and J by 10 bases, with 16 bases between the two germline ends. CDR3 DNA: TGTGCCAGCAGGGGGTCGGGGGTTTGGTCACCCCTCCACTTT. This codes for CASRGSGVWSPLHF. The variable domain in full, with the rest retrieved from reference TRBV2 and TRBJ1-6, is EPEVTQTPSHQVTQMGQEVILRCVPISNHLYFYWYRQILGQKVEFLVSFYNNEISEKSEIFDDQFSVERPDGSNFTLKIRSTKLEDSAMYFCASRGSGVWSPLHFGNGTRLTVT.

The J gene is TRBJ1-1, the V gene TRBV2; 10 positions match TRBD1. The CDR3 has 16 amino acids. The V gene end was trimmed by 9 bases and the J gene end by 1 base; junction bases not matched to a gene: 11. Germline-derived CDR1 and CDR2 are SNHLY and FYNNEI. The CDR3 here is CARGGGTGARNTEAFF. The CDR3 coding sequence is TGTGCCAGGGGGGGCGGGACAGGGGCAAGGAACACTGAAGCTTTCTTT.

The rearrangement links TRBV27 to TRBJ2-1; TRBD2 aligns across 7 bases. V dropped 6 bases and J dropped 6; count of bases not matched to a gene: 11. The CDR3 runs to 15 residues. Germline values: CDR1 MNHEY, CDR2 SMNVEV (reference sequence). CDR3 DNA sequence: TGTGCCAGCAGGCCCCCTGAACTAGCGTTCAATGAGCAGTTCTTC. This translates into CASRPPELAFNEQFF.

The chain carries TRBV5-4 and TRBJ2-5, with 7 bases that match TRBD2. Germline values: CDR1 SGHNT, CDR2 YYREEE (reference sequence). V lost 3 bases, J lost 5 bases, and 7 bases stayed unmatched. The CDR3 is 14 residues long. The CDR3 spells CASSSAGWEETQYF. DNA for the CDR3: TGTGCCAGCAGCTCAGCGGGATGGGAGGAGACCCAGTACTTC.

The V call is TRBV2, the J call TRBJ1-5, with 10 bases matching TRBD1. Germline lookup yields CDR1 SNHLY and CDR2 FYNNEI. There are 14 residues in the CDR3. The V segment lost 7 bases and the J segment 3 bases; nucleotides outside the gene matches: 3. This CDR3 is CASTDRGPNQPQHF. In DNA form, the CDR3 reads TGTGCCAGCACAGACAGGGGGCCCAATCAGCCCCAGCATTTT. Full variable domain (remainder filled in from reference TRBV2 and TRBJ1-5): EPEVTQTPSHQVTQMGQEVILRCVPISNHLYFYWYRQILGQKVEFLVSFYNNEISEKSEIFDDQFSVERPDGSNFTLKIRSTKLEDSAMYFCASTDRGPNQPQHFGDGTRLSIL.

The chain employs TRBV6-5 and TRBJ1-2, with 9 positions matching TRBD1. This CDR3 spans 15 amino acids. V shed 6 bases and J 3 bases; nucleotides not matched to a gene: 8. Germline V gene data show CDR1 as MNHEY and CDR2 as SVGAGI. The CDR3 protein is CASSLGQGRDYGYTF. The CDR3 DNA follows: TGTGCCAGCAGCCTAGGACAGGGGCGAGACTATGGCTACACCTTC.

The chain couples TRBV7-9 to TRBJ1-1; 12 positions agree with TRBD1. Unmatched junction bases numbered 9, after V lost 7 bases and J lost 3 bases. Germline CDR1 reads SEHNR; CDR2 reads FQNEAQ (reference sequence). CDR3 length: 16 amino acids. Here the CDR3 DNA reads TGTGCCAGCACCTCTGGGACAGGGGGCGTGGACACTGAAGCTTTCTTT. Amino acid sequence: CASTSGTGGVDTEAFF. Full variable domain (missing parts from reference TRBV7-9 and TRBJ1-1): DTGVSQNPRHKITKRGQNVTFRCDPISEHNRLYWYRQTLGQGPEFLTYFQNEAQLEKSRLLSDRFSAERPKGSFSTLEIQRTEQGDSAMYLCASTSGTGGVDTEAFFGQGTRLTVV.

This clone was detected only once. The chain joins TRBV6-5 to TRBJ1-4; weak D call: TRBD1 (5 bases). The CDR3 sequence is 14 residues long. CDR1 and CDR2 from the germline V gene are MNHEY and SVGAGI. V dropped 5 bases and J dropped 9 bases, with 16 bases sitting between them. The CDR3 nucleotides read TGTGCCAGCAGTCCAGGGCTAGTCCAACAAAAACTGTTTTTT. Its translation is CASSPGLVQQKLFF.

The chain combines TRBV6-6 with TRBJ1-2; 7 nucleotides line up with TRBD1. The CDR3 loop spans 14 amino acids. V trimming: 6 bases; J trimming: 2 bases; junction bases outside the gene matches: 6. The germline CDR1 and CDR2 sequences are MNHNY and SVGAGI (reference sequence). The DNA of the CDR3 is TGTGCCAGCAGGACCGGGACAGTAAACTATGGCTACACCTTC. It specifies CASRTGTVNYGYTF.

This clone was counted a few times. This chain uses TRBV5-6 with TRBJ2-7; 12 bases map to TRBD2. The V segment lost 5 bases and the J segment 7 bases; nucleotides outside the gene matches: 7. This CDR3 spans 14 amino acids. Germline V gives CDR1 SGHDT, CDR2 YYEEEE. The CDR3 sequence: CASRILAGGEEQYV. The CDR3 nucleotides read TGTGCCAGCAGGATACTAGCGGGGGGAGAAGAGCAGTACGTC.

This clone was detected only a few times. The J gene is TRBJ1-5, the V gene TRBV19; 9 bases match TRBD1. Germline V CDR1 and CDR2: LNHDA, SQIVND (reference sequence). There are 13 residues in the CDR3. Losses at the gene ends were 11 bases for V and 7 bases for J; bases not matched to a gene: 9. The CDR3 region is CAADRGSGQPQHF. CDR3 DNA sequence: TGTGCCGCAGACAGGGGGTCGGGGCAGCCCCAGCATTTT. The full variable domain, in which reference TRBV19 and TRBJ1-5 provide the parts outside the CDR3, is DGGITQSPKYLFRKEGQNVTLSCEQNLNHDAMYWYRQDPGQGLRLIYYSQIVNDFQKGDIAEGYSVSREKKESFPLTVTSAQKNPTAFYLCAADRGSGQPQHFGDGTRLSIL.

This clone is a singleton in its sample. This CDR3 reads CSALVGVRAFF. DNA for the CDR3: TGCAGTGCTCTCGTGGGAGTAAGAGCTTTCTTT. The chain uses TRBV20-1 and TRBJ1-1; D unresolved. The CDR3 runs 11 residues. The ends were cut back, 5 bases at V and 10 bases at J, with 14 bases in the middle. CDR1 is DFQATT, CDR2 SNEGSKA, per germline (reference sequence).

The chain recombines TRBV9 with TRBJ2-1; TRBD2 aligns across 12 bases. Trimming took 3 bases from V and 10 from J; bases not matched to a gene: 8. Germline CDR1 SGDLS, CDR2 YYNGEE. The CDR3 runs to 15 residues. The CDR3: CASSASGLAGEEQFF. The CDR3 region has the DNA TGTGCCAGCAGCGCCTCGGGACTAGCGGGTGAAGAGCAGTTCTTC.

The V gene is TRBV27, the J gene TRBJ1-5; perhaps TRBD1 as D (5 bases). Trimming shortened V by 4 bases and J by 6 bases, and 7 bases separated the two germline ends. From germline, CDR1 is MNHEY and CDR2 SMNVEV (reference sequence). This CDR3 is built from 12 residues. CDR3 residues: CASSSGGQPQHF. The CDR3 DNA reads as TGTGCCAGCAGTTCGGGGGGTCAGCCCCAGCATTTT.

The rearrangement joins TRBV6-6 to TRBJ2-1; 7 positions agree with TRBD2. V lost 0 bases, J lost 10 bases, and 6 bases stayed unmatched. Germline V gene sequence: CDR1 MNHNY, CDR2 SVGAGI (reference sequence). This CDR3 region has 14 residues. In nucleotides, the CDR3 is TGTGCCAGCAGTTACTCGAGGCTAGCGGTCGAGCAGTTCTTC. It is translated as CASSYSRLAVEQFF.

This rearrangement joins TRBV10-2 to TRBJ2-3; 9 bases are a match to TRBD2. Germline V lookup: CDR1 WSHSY, CDR2 SAAADI. Trimming took 3 bases from V and 8 from J; bases not matched to a gene: 9. This CDR3 has 15 amino acids. The CDR3 sequence: CASSEGGGALGTQYF. CDR3 bases: TGCGCCAGCAGTGAAGGCGGGGGGGCGTTAGGTACGCAGTATTTT.